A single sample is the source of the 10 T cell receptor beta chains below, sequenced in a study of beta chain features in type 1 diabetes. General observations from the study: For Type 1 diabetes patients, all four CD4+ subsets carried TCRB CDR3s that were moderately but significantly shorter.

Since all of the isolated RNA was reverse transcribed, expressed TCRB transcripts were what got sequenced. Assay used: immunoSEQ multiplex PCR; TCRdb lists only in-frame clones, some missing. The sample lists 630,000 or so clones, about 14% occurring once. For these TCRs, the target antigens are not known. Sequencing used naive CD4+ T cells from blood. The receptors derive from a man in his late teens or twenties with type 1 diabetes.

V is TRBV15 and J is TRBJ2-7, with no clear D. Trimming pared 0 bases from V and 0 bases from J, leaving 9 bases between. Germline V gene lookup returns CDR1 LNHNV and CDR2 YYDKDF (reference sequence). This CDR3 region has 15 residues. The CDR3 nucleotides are TGTGCCACCAGCAGAGATCAACAGATCTCCTACGAGCAGTACTTC. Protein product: CATSRDQQISYEQYF.

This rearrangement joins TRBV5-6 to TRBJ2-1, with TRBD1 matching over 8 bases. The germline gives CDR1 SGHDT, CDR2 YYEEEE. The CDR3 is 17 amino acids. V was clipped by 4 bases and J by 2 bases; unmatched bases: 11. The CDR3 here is CASSPLEAGGPYNEQFF. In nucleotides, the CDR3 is TGTGCCAGCAGCCCGCTAGAGGCAGGGGGCCCCTACAATGAGCAGTTCTTC.

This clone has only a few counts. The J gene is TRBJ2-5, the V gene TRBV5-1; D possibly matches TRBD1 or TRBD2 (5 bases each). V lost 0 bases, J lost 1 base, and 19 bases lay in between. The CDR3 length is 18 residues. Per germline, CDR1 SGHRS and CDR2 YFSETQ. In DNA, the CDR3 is TGCGCCAGCAGCTTGGGCCCACTAGGACGGGGCTCCCAAGAGACCCAGTACTTC. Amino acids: CASSLGPLGRGSQETQYF. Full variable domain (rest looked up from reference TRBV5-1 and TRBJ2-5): KAGVTQTPRYLIKTRGQQVTLSCSPISGHRSVSWYQQTPGQGLQFLFEYFSETQRNKGNFPGRFSGRQFSNSRSEMNVSTLELGDSALYLCASSLGPLGRGSQETQYFGPGTRLLVL.

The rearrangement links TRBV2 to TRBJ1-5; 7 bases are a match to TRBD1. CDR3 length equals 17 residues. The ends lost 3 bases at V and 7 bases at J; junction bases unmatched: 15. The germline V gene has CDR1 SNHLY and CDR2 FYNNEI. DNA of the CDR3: TGTGCCAGCAGTGATAATTACGACAGGGATCCAGGGCAGCCCCAGCATTTT. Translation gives CASSDNYDRDPGQPQHF.

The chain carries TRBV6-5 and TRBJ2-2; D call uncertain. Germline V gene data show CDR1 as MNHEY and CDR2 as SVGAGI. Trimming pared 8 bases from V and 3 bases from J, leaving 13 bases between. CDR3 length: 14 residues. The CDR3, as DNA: TGTGCCAGCTCTGAGCGCAGGTACACCGGGGAGCTGTTTTTT. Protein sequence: CASSERRYTGELFF.

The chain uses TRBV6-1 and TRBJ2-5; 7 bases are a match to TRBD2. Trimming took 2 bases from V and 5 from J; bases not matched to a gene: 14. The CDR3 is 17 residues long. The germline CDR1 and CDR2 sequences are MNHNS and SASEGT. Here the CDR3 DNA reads TGTGCCAGCAGTGAACCAAGGAGACTAGCCGTTCAGGAGACCCAGTACTTC. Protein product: CASSEPRRLAVQETQYF.

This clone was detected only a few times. Here the CDR3 reads CASSAGQGRHEQYF. The CDR3 region has the DNA TGTGCCAGCAGCGCCGGACAGGGACGGCACGAGCAGTACTTC. The gene calls are TRBV9 and TRBJ2-7; 8 bases map to TRBD1. CDR3 size: 14 residues. Trimming at V came to 3 bases and at J to 5 bases, leaving 7 bases not matched to a gene. From germline, CDR1 is SGDLS and CDR2 YYNGEE.

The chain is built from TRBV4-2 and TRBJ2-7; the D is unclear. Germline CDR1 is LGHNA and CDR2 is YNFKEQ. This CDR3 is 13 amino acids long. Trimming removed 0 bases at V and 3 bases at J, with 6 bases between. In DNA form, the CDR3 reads TGTGCCAGCAGCCAAGAGGGCAACTACGAGCAGTACTTC. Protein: CASSQEGNYEQYF.

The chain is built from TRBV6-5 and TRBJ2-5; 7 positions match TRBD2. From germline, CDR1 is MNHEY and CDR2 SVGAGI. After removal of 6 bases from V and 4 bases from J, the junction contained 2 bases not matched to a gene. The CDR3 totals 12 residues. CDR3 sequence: CASRASGETQYF. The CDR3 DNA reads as TGTGCCAGCAGGGCTAGCGGAGAGACCCAGTACTTC.

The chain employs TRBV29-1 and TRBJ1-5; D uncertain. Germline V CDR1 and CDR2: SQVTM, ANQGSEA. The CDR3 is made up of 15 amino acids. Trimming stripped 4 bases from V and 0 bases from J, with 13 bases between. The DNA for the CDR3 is TGCAGCGTTGGCTGGGGAGTTAATAGCAATCAGCCCCAGCATTTT. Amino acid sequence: CSVGWGVNSNQPQHF.